A selection of T cell receptor beta chains follows, all from one sample in a study of T cell repertoires and HLA-DP antigens. Their recognized antigens are unknown. Method: immunoSEQ multiplex PCR; TCRdb's copy keeps in-frame clones and lacks some. Of more than 90,000 clones in the sample, approximately 92% were seen once. The specimen was CD4+ T cells from PBMCs. All receptors come from a young woman in good health and CMV-seronegative. The CDR3 runs from the conserved cysteine through the conserved F or W. A D gene is named only where the DNA matches it firmly. Size values are once, few and many counts, or a class for expanded clones, and some rows have none.

CDR3 length,clone size,J gene,D gene,V gene,CDR3 DNA,CDR3 protein
16,.,TRBJ2-2,.,TRBV7-9,TGTGCCAGCAGCCTTCCGCAGGGGACCAACACCGGGGAGCTGTTTTTT,CASSLPQGTNTGELFF
17,.,TRBJ2-2,.,TRBV11-3,TGTGCCAGCAGCCGCCGGTCCGGGACTCGTGACACCGGGGAGCTGTTTTTT,CASSRRSGTRDTGELFF
14,.,TRBJ2-7,TRBD1,TRBV18,TGTGCCAGCTCAATCGGACAGGCCCCCTACGAGCAGTACTTC,CASSIGQAPYEQYF
15,.,TRBJ2-2,.,TRBV5-1,TGCGCCAGCAGCTTGGCTTTAGGGGGTACCGGGGAGCTGTTTTTT,CASSLALGGTGELFF
15,.,TRBJ2-5,.,TRBV4-1,TGCGCCAGCAGCCAAGTCGTCACGGGGGTAGAGACCCAGTACTTC,CASSQVVTGVETQYF
16,.,TRBJ2-1,TRBD1,TRBV7-3,TGTGCCAGCAGCTCCTTGGCCGGGACAGCGAAGAATGAGCAGTTCTTC,CASSSLAGTAKNEQFF
16,.,TRBJ2-1,TRBD2,TRBV18,TGTGCCAGCTCACCACCTCTAGCGGGGACATACAATGAGCAGTTCTTC,CASSPPLAGTYNEQFF
12,.,TRBJ2-1,TRBD2,TRBV7-2,TGTGCCAGCATAACTAGCGGGGATGAGCAGTTCTTC,CASITSGDEQFF
12,.,TRBJ1-1,.,TRBV2,TGTGCCAGCAGAAGGTTGAGCACTGAAGCTTTCTTT,CASRRLSTEAFF
14,.,TRBJ2-2,.,TRBV7-8,TGTGCCAGCAGCTTATATATGGGCCCCGGGGAGCTGTTTTTT,CASSLYMGPGELFF
15,.,TRBJ2-7,.,TRBV5-1,TGCGCCAGCAGCTTGGTACCAAAGGAAGGCTACGAGCAGTACTTC,CASSLVPKEGYEQYF
13,.,TRBJ1-3,.,TRBV18,TGTGCCAGCTCACCAGGGTCGAGGAACACCATATATTTT,CASSPGSRNTIYF
13,.,TRBJ1-3,.,TRBV9,TGTGCCAGCACTGGGCAGGGAGGAAACACCATATATTTT,CASTGQGGNTIYF
17,.,TRBJ2-2,.,TRBV11-3,TGTGCCAGCAGCTCAATCGTGGGTCGGAGCAACACCGGGGAGCTGTTTTTT,CASSSIVGRSNTGELFF
17,.,TRBJ2-1,.,TRBV4-1,TGCGCCAGCAGCCAAAAGTTTCGGGAGTCTCGATACAATGAGCAGTTCTTC,CASSQKFRESRYNEQFF
15,.,TRBJ2-1,TRBD2,TRBV5-4,TGTGCCAGCAGCCCAACCGGGACTAGGGACAATGAGCAGTTCTTC,CASSPTGTRDNEQFF
16,.,TRBJ2-4,TRBD1,TRBV15,TGTGCCACCAGCAGAGCCCGGGACAGGGTGGGCAACATTCAGTACTTC,CATSRARDRVGNIQYF
15,.,TRBJ1-2,TRBD1,TRBV5-6,TGTGCCAGCAGCTTGTTCGGGGCAGGGGGCTATGGCTACACCTTC,CASSLFGAGGYGYTF
14,.,TRBJ1-2,.,TRBV5-4,TGTGCCAGCACCCGGGGGGCGGGTAACTATGGCTACACCTTC,CASTRGAGNYGYTF
15,.,TRBJ2-2,TRBD2,TRBV4-2,TGTGCCAGCAGCCAAGCGCGGGAGAAGATCGGGGAGCTGTTTTTT,CASSQAREKIGELFF
16,.,TRBJ2-1,TRBD2,TRBV18,TGTGCCAGCTCACCCCCGGGAAGCGGGAGGCGGGTTGAGCAGTTCTTC,CASSPPGSGRRVEQFF
16,once,TRBJ1-5,TRBD1,TRBV19,TGTGCCAGTAGTACCAGCATGACAGGGCCCAATCAGCCCCAGCATTTT,CASSTSMTGPNQPQHF
16,.,TRBJ1-5,.,TRBV9,TGTGCCAGCAGCGCCGGCCCGTTGGGGGGTCGGCAGCCCCAGCATTTT,CASSAGPLGGRQPQHF
12,.,TRBJ2-7,.,TRBV28,TGTGCCAGCAGATCCGGGACCTACGAGCAGTACTTC,CASRSGTYEQYF
16,once,TRBJ2-7,TRBD2,TRBV4-1,TGCGCCAGCAGCCAACCGGGGACTAGCGGGAGGTACGAGCAGTACTTC,CASSQPGTSGRYEQYF
13,.,TRBJ2-3,.,TRBV19,TGTGCCACCCTGAGGGACAGCACAGATACGCAGTATTTT,CATLRDSTDTQYF
15,.,TRBJ2-5,TRBD2,TRBV7-3,TGTGCCAGCAGTTTAGCGGGGGGTGTTCGGGAGACCCAGTACTTC,CASSLAGGVRETQYF
14,.,TRBJ2-3,.,TRBV9,TGTGCCAGCAGCGTCGACCCGCGCACAGATACGCAGTATTTT,CASSVDPRTDTQYF
15,.,TRBJ1-5,.,TRBV28,TGTGCCAGCAGCCCCAGGGCCCAGTGGAATCAGCCCCAGCATTTT,CASSPRAQWNQPQHF
17,few,TRBJ2-1,.,TRBV28,TGTGCCAGCAGTTCCCCGCGGTCCCCTCACCTCCGGAATGAGCAGTTCTTC,CASSSPRSPHLRNEQFF
15,.,TRBJ2-5,.,TRBV6-5,TGTGCCAGCAGTTACTCGGGTCTGCAGAGGGAGACCCAGTACTTC,CASSYSGLQRETQYF
12,.,TRBJ2-5,.,TRBV30,TGTGCCTGGAGTGGCGGGTTGGAGACCCAGTACTTC,CAWSGGLETQYF
14,.,TRBJ1-1,.,TRBV19,TGTGCCAGTATGTCTAGGGATCAGGCCACTGAAGCTTTCTTT,CASMSRDQATEAFF
14,few,TRBJ2-7,TRBD2,TRBV7-3,TGTGCCAGCAGCTGGACTAGCGGGAGTCCCGAGCAGTACTTC,CASSWTSGSPEQYF
11,.,TRBJ2-1,.,TRBV13,TGTGCCAGCAGCCCCTACGATGAGCAGTTCTTC,CASSPYDEQFF
14,once,TRBJ1-3,.,TRBV19,TGTGCCAGTAGTATCCGCGGAACTGGAAACACCATATATTTT,CASSIRGTGNTIYF
17,.,TRBJ1-5,.,TRBV7-8,TGTGCCAGCAGCTTAGCTTCCCCCTGGGGGTCCAGCCAGCCCCAGCATTTT,CASSLASPWGSSQPQHF
14,.,TRBJ2-1,.,TRBV7-9,TGTGCCAGCAGGAGGCGCGGGGTCTACAATGAGCAGTTCTTC,CASRRRGVYNEQFF
13,.,TRBJ1-1,.,TRBV29-1,TGCAGCGTTTCGCCGGTTTTTAACACTGAAGCTTTCTTT,CSVSPVFNTEAFF
14,.,TRBJ1-1,.,TRBV27,TGTGCCAGCAGAAATTACAGGGAGGCGACTGAAGCTTTCTTT,CASRNYREATEAFF
12,.,TRBJ2-7,.,TRBV28,TGTGCCAGCAGCCCCTTGCCCTACGAGCAGTACTTC,CASSPLPYEQYF